The 25 T cell receptor beta chains reported below all come from one sample, sequenced in a study of blood T cells in healthy people across ages. A second about 7 to 11 cycle PCR used barcoded and J-beta primers. TCRdb used MiXCR to reprocess the 5' RACE reads, holding one entry per CDR3 protein. The sample shows about 680,000 distinct CDR3 sequences, 45% to 50% of them seen only once. The sequenced sample was blood. The source is a woman in her fifties or sixties in good health.

Concerning this clonotype itself: The junction departs from germline at one end; a sequencing error may be responsible. The chain combines TRBV5-4 with TRBJ2-1; the match to TRBD2 covers 8 bases. Germline CDR1 and CDR2: SGHNT and YYREEE (reference sequence). The length of the CDR3 is 15 residues. CDR3 region: CTSSLAGRAGNEQFF. The CDR3 DNA reads TGTACCAGCAGCTTGGCCGGGAGGGCCGGGAATGAGCAGTTCTTC.

The chain carries TRBV20-1 and TRBJ1-1; D ambiguous. The CDR3 totals 14 residues. Trimming pared 5 bases from V and 3 bases from J, leaving 16 bases between. The V gene's germline CDR1 is DFQATT and CDR2 SNEGSKA (reference sequence). Here the CDR3 DNA reads TGCAGTGCTCCGAAAGGAATAGGATACACTGAAGCTTTCTTT. This translates into CSAPKGIGYTEAFF.

The chain links TRBV29-1 to TRBJ2-5, with 16 bases that match TRBD2. The junction had 15 bases not matched to a gene; V was cut back by 6 bases and J by 11 bases. CDR3 length equals 16 residues. Looked up from germline, CDR1 is SQVTM and CDR2 is ANQGSEA. The CDR3 sequence: CSVPPGLAGGRNEQYF. In nucleotides, the CDR3 is TGCAGCGTCCCGCCGGGACTAGCGGGAGGGCGCAATGAGCAGTACTTC.

This chain connects TRBV11-2 to TRBJ1-4, with D unresolved. The germline V gene encodes CDR1 SGHAT and CDR2 FQNNGV. V lost 2 bases and J lost 5, with 9 bases in between. CDR3 length: 14 residues. Written as DNA, the CDR3 is TGTGCCAGCAGCTTATTCCCAAGAAATGAAAAACTGTTTTTT. Protein: CASSLFPRNEKLFF.

This rearrangement joins TRBV7-3 to TRBJ2-7; 12 bases are a match to TRBD2. Trimming at V came to 8 bases and at J to 6 bases, leaving 5 bases not matched to a gene. This CDR3 contains 13 residues. Germline loops: CDR1 SGHTA, CDR2 FQGTGA. This CDR3 reads CASGRLAGVEQYF. CDR3 bases: TGTGCCAGCGGTCGACTAGCGGGAGTCGAGCAGTACTTC.

The chain couples TRBV5-5 to TRBJ1-1; D uncertain. Germline loops: CDR1 SGHKS, CDR2 YYEKEE (reference sequence). The CDR3 loop spans 17 amino acids. The germline V and J ends were trimmed by 4 bases and 4 bases, with 23 bases remaining between them. The CDR3 here is CASSPRDLHTQSTEAFF. The CDR3 nucleotides are TGTGCCAGCAGCCCCCGGGATCTCCACACGCAGAGCACTGAAGCTTTCTTT.

This chain connects TRBV20-1 to TRBJ2-7, with 9 bases that match TRBD2. CDR1 DFQATT and CDR2 SNEGSKA come from the germline V gene (reference sequence). The CDR3 length is 13 residues. The ends lost 8 bases at V and 7 bases at J; junction bases unmatched: 12. CDR3 bases: TGCAGTCGTAGCGGGAGAGGGGACAATGAGCAGTACTTC. Translation gives CSRSGRGDNEQYF.

The chain employs TRBV7-3 and TRBJ1-1; perhaps TRBD1 as D (5 bases). The ends were cut back, 7 bases at V and 3 bases at J, with 15 bases in the middle. Germline V CDR1 and CDR2: SGHTA, FQGTGA. This CDR3 comprises 14 residues. The CDR3 reads CASKLGTQDTEAFF. The CDR3 DNA reads as TGTGCCAGCAAGTTGGGGACCCAGGACACTGAAGCTTTCTTT.

Worth noting for this clonotype: A clone one base away is much larger, so this may be a read error. This chain uses TRBV29-1 with TRBJ2-5; D is possibly TRBD1 (8 bases). Germline-derived CDR1 and CDR2 are SQVTM and ANQGSEA. CDR3 length: 13 amino acids. CDR3 in amino acids: CNEQGGYQETQYF. DNA for the CDR3: TGCAACGAACAGGGGGGGTACCAAGAGACCCAGTACTTC.

The J gene is TRBJ2-5, the V gene TRBV7-9; TRBD1 agrees at 8 bases. The end of the DNA aligns better with TRBJ2-7, so the J call may be wrong. CDR3 size: 15 residues. Germline CDR1 reads SEHNR; CDR2 reads FQNEAQ (reference sequence). As DNA, the CDR3 is TGTGCCAGCAGTGGGAGGACAGGGCTAACCTACGAGCAGTACTTC. This encodes CASSGRTGLTYEQYF.

This clonotype was seen more than once but under ten times. The chain recombines TRBV6-5 with TRBJ1-1, with no clear D. Trimming took off 2 bases at V and 0 bases at J, with 4 bases between the two ends. The CDR3 has 13 residues. Germline CDR1 and CDR2: MNHEY and SVGAGI. The CDR3 DNA is TGTGCCAGCAGTTACCTTATGAACACTGAAGCTTTCTTT. It codes for CASSYLMNTEAFF.

The sample holds a few counts of this clonotype. V is TRBV28 and J is TRBJ2-3; possibly TRBD1 for D (5 bases). This CDR3 has 14 residues. V lost 5 bases to trimming and J lost 4 bases, with 13 bases between them. Germline V gene lookup returns CDR1 MDHEN and CDR2 SYDVKM. CDR3 sequence (DNA): TGTGCCAGCAGTCTGGGGCAGTTACCAGATACGCAGTATTTT. Translation: CASSLGQLPDTQYF.

This clonotype was seen only a few times. CDR3 protein: CSARDIHNSGANVLTF. CDR3 nucleotides: TGCAGTGCTAGAGATATCCACAACTCTGGGGCCAACGTCCTGACTTTC. The chain combines TRBV20-1 with TRBJ2-6; D unclear. Trimming took 0 bases from V and 0 from J, leaving 9 bases between them. This CDR3 has 16 residues. Germline-derived CDR1 and CDR2 are DFQATT and SNEGSKA (reference sequence).

The chain couples TRBV28 to TRBJ2-1; 7 positions match TRBD2. CDR1 is MDHEN and CDR2 is SYDVKM in the germline V gene. The CDR3 runs to 13 residues. V shed 6 bases, J shed 9 bases, and the junction held 8 bases outside the gene matches. DNA of the CDR3: TGTGCCAGCAGCCCCGCGGGAGAACGTGAGCAGTTCTTC. This sequence encodes CASSPAGEREQFF.

The chain uses TRBV28 and TRBJ2-7; TRBD2 might be the D (6 bases). CDR3 length: 17 amino acids. The germline V gene encodes CDR1 MDHEN and CDR2 SYDVKM. V lost 6 bases and J lost 2, with 23 bases in between. The CDR3 region is CASSSPDGTQRTYEQYF. The CDR3 DNA follows: TGTGCCAGCAGCTCACCAGACGGGACTCAAAGGACCTACGAGCAGTACTTC.

This chain connects TRBV7-2 to TRBJ1-2, with 7 bases matching TRBD1. Germline V gene lookup returns CDR1 SGHTA and CDR2 FQGNSA. The junction had 3 bases not matched to a gene; V was cut back by 1 base and J by 4 bases. There are 14 residues in the CDR3. The CDR3 nucleotides read TGTGCCAGCAGCTTAGGACAGGGAGGCTATGGCTACACCTTC. This sequence encodes CASSLGQGGYGYTF.

A few counts support this clonotype. The chain joins TRBV21-1 to TRBJ2-5; the D segment call TRBD1 is taken from the table without a DNA check. TRBV21-1 is recorded as a pseudogene. This CDR3 contains 16 residues. In DNA, the CDR3 is TGTGCCAGCAGCAAAACGATTAACAGGGTCATAGAGACCCAGTACTTC. Its protein is CASSKTINRVIETQYF.

This chain connects TRBV7-9 to TRBJ2-4; 7 bases agree with TRBD2. The tail of the sequence fits TRBJ2-5 better, so the J call may be wrong. The CDR3 is made up of 15 amino acids. Germline V gene sequence: CDR1 SEHNR, CDR2 FQNEAQ (reference sequence). DNA for the CDR3: TGTGCCAGCAGCCAAGAGCTAGCGGTCCAAGAGACCCAGTACTTC. It is translated as CASSQELAVQETQYF.

This chain's CDR3 is CASSRASALQHNEQFF. DNA of the CDR3: TGTGCCAGCAGTCGAGCTAGCGCCCTACAACACAATGAGCAGTTCTTC. The chain joins TRBV6-2 or TRBV6-3 to TRBJ2-1, with a possible D match to TRBD2 (6 bases). The V gene's germline CDR1 is MNHEY and CDR2 SVGEGT. V gave up 5 bases and J gave up 5 bases, with 19 bases separating them. The CDR3 sequence is 16 residues long.

The chain carries TRBV6-2 or TRBV6-3 and TRBJ2-3; 14 nucleotides align to TRBD2. V shed 8 bases, J shed 7 bases, and the junction held 8 bases outside the gene matches. CDR1 and CDR2 (germline): MNHEY, SVGEGT. The CDR3 is 15 amino acids. CDR3 residues: CASGTSGSALYTQYF. Here the CDR3 DNA reads TGTGCCAGCGGGACTAGCGGGAGTGCCCTATATACGCAGTATTTT.

The chain couples TRBV4-2 to TRBJ2-3; 9 positions match TRBD2. Germline CDR1 is LGHNA and CDR2 is YNFKEQ. The V gene end was trimmed by 0 bases and the J gene end by 2 bases; junction bases not matched to a gene: 6. The CDR3 runs to 17 residues. This chain's CDR3 is CASSQEGSGRNTDTQYF. For the CDR3, the DNA is TGTGCCAGCAGCCAAGAGGGCAGCGGGAGGAACACAGATACGCAGTATTTT.

V is TRBV6-5 and J is TRBJ2-1; TRBD1 might be the D (5 bases). The V and J ends lost 3 bases and 8 bases respectively, with 17 bases between them. Germline V CDR1 and CDR2: MNHEY, SVGAGI. The CDR3 totals 15 residues. The chain's CDR3 is CASSYRAGLWDEQFF. The CDR3 DNA sequence: TGTGCCAGCAGTTATCGGGCAGGGCTTTGGGATGAGCAGTTCTTC.

The CDR3 region is CASRAGPGETQYF. The DNA for the CDR3 is TGCGCCAGCAGAGCAGGGCCCGGGGAGACCCAGTACTTC. This chain links TRBV5-1 with TRBJ2-5; D possibly corresponds to TRBD1 (5 bases). Germline V gene data show CDR1 as SGHRS and CDR2 as YFSETQ. The CDR3 consists of 13 residues. V was shortened by 5 bases and J by 5 bases, with 13 bases between the two germline ends.

The V and J genes are TRBV29-1 and TRBJ1-1; TRBD1 is a possible D gene (5 bases). Germline assignment: CDR1 SQVTM and CDR2 ANQGSEA. This CDR3 is 14 amino acids long. Deletions cut 5 bases from V and 1 base from J, with 14 bases between. Here the CDR3 reads CSVTTEGSNTEAFF. The CDR3 bases are TGCAGCGTTACGACAGAGGGGTCGAACACTGAAGCTTTCTTT.

The chain carries TRBV7-3 and TRBJ2-2; D is undetermined. Trimming took 3 bases from V and 6 from J, leaving 5 bases between them. CDR1 SGHTA and CDR2 FQGTGA come from the germline V gene. The CDR3 length is 12 residues. The CDR3 DNA reads as TGTGCCAGCAGCTTCCCCCCCGGGGAGCTGTTTTTT. This encodes CASSFPPGELFF.